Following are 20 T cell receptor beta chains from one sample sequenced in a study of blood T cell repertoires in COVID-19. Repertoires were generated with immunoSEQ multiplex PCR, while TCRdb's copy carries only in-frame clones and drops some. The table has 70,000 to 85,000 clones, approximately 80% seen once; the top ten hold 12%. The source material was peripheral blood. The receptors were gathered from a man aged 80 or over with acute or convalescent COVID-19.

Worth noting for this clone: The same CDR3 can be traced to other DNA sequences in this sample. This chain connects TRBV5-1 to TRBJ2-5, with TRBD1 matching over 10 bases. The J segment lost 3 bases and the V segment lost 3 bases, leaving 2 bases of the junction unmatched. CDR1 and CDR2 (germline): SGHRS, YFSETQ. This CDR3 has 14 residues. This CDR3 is CASSSGTGEETQYF. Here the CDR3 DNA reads TGCGCCAGCAGCTCCGGGACAGGGGAAGAGACCCAGTACTTC.

The CDR3 DNA follows: TGTGCCAGCTCACCCCTGGGACAGATGAACACTGAAGCTTTCTTT. Protein sequence: CASSPLGQMNTEAFF. The rearrangement links TRBV18 to TRBJ1-1, with 7 nucleotides matching TRBD1. V lost 3 bases, J lost 0 bases, and 4 bases stayed unmatched. Germline CDR1 reads KGHSH; CDR2 reads LQKENI. CDR3 length equals 15 residues.

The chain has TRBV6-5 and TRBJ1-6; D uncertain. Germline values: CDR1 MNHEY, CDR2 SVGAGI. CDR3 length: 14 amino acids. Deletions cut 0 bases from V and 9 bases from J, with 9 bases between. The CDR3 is CASSYSPGSSPLHF. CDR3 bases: TGTGCCAGCAGTTACTCGCCGGGTAGTTCACCCCTCCACTTT.

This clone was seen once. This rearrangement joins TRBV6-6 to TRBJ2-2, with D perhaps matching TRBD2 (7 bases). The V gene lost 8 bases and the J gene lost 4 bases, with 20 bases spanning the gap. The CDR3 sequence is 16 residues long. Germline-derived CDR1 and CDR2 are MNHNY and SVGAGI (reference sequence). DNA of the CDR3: TGTGCCAGCCAATTAGGGGCGGGGGCGCTCACCGGGGAGCTGTTTTTT. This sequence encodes CASQLGAGALTGELFF.

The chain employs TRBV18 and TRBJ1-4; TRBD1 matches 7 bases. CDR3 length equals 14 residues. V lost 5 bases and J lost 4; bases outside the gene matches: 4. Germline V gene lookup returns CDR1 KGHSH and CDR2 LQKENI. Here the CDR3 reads CASSIQGLNEKLFF. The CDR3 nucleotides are TGTGCCAGCTCAATACAGGGGCTTAATGAAAAACTGTTTTTT. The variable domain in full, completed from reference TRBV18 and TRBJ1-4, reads NAGVMQNPRHLVRRRGQEARLRCSPMKGHSHVYWYRQLPEEGLKFMVYLQKENIIDESGMPKERFSAEFPKEGPSILRIQQVVRGDSAAYFCASSIQGLNEKLFFGSGTQLSVL.

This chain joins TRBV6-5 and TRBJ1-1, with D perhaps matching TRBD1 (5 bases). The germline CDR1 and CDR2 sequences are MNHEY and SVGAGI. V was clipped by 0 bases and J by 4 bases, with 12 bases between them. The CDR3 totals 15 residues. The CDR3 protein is CASSYSEGRGTEAFF. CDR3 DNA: TGTGCCAGCAGTTACTCGGAGGGGAGGGGCACTGAAGCTTTCTTT.

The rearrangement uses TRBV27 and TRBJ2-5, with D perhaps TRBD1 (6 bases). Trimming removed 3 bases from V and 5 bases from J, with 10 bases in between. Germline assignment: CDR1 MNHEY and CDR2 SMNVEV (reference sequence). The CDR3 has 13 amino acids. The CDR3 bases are TGTGCCAGCAGTTTGACAGGTCCGGAGACCCAGTACTTC. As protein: CASSLTGPETQYF.

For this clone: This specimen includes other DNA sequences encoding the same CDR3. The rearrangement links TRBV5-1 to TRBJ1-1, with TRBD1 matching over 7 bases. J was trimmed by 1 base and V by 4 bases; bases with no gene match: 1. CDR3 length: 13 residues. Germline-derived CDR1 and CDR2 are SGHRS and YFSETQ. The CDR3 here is CASSRQGNTEAFF. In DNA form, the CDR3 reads TGCGCCAGCAGCCGACAGGGGAACACTGAAGCTTTCTTT.

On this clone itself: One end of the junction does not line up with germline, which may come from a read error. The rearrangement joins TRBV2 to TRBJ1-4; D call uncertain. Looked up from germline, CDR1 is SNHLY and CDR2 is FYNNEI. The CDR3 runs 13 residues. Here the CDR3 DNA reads TGTGCCAGCAGGGAAGACGGGAATGAAAAACTGTTTTTT. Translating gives CASREDGNEKLFF.

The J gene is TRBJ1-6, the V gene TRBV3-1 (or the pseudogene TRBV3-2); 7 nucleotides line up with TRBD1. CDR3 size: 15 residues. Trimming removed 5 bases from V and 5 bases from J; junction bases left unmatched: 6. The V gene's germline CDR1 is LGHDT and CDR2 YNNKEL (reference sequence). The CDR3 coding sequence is TGTGCCAGCAGCACCGTCCAGGGGGATAATTCACCCCTCCACTTT. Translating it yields CASSTVQGDNSPLHF.

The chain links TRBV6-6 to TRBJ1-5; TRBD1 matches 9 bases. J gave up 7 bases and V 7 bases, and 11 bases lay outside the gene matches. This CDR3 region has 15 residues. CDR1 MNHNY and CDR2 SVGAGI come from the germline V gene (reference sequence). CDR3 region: CASTGFTGGEQPQHF. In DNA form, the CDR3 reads TGTGCCAGCACCGGATTCACAGGGGGCGAACAGCCCCAGCATTTT.

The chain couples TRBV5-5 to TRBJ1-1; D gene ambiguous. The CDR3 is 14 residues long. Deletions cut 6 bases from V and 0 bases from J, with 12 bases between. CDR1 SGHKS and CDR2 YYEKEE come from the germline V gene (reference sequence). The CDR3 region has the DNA TGTGCCAGCACCTACGAACCCCTGAACACTGAAGCTTTCTTT. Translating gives CASTYEPLNTEAFF. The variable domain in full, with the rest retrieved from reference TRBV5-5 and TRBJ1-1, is DAGVTQSPTHLIKTRGQQVTLRCSPISGHKSVSWYQQVLGQGPQFIFQYYEKEERGRGNFPDRFSARQFPNYSSELNVNALLLGDSALYLCASTYEPLNTEAFFGQGTRLTVV.

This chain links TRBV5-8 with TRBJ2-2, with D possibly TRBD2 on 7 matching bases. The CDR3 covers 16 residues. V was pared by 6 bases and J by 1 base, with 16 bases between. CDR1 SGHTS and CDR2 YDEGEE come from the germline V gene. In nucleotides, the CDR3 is TGTGCCAGCACCCGAGAGGGGGGGCAGAACACCGGGGAGCTGTTTTTT. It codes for CASTREGGQNTGELFF.

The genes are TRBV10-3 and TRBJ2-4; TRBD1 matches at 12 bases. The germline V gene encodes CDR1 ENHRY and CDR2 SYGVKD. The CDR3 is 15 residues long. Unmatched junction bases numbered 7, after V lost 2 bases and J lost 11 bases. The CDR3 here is CAISEGTGGVSVQYF. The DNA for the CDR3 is TGTGCCATCAGTGAGGGGACAGGGGGCGTATCCGTTCAGTACTTC.

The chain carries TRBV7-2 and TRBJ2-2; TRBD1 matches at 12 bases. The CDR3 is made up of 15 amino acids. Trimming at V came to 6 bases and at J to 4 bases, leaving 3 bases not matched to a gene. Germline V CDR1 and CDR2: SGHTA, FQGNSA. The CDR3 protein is CASRGQGAGTGELFF. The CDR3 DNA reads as TGTGCCAGCAGGGGACAGGGGGCGGGCACCGGGGAGCTGTTTTTT. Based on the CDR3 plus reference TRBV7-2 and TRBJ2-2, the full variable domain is GAGVSQSPSNKVTEKGKDVELRCDPISGHTALYWYRQSLGQGLEFLIYFQGNSAPDKSGLPSDRFSAERTGGSVSTLTIQRTQQEDSAVYLCASRGQGAGTGELFFGEGSRLTVL.

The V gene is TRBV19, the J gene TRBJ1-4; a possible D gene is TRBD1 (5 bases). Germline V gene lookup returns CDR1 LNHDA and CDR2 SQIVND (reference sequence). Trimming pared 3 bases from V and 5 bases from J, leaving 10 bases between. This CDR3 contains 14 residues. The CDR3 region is CASSMQGLNEKLFF. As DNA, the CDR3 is TGTGCCAGTAGTATGCAGGGTTTGAATGAAAAACTGTTTTTT. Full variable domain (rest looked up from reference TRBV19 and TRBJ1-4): DGGITQSPKYLFRKEGQNVTLSCEQNLNHDAMYWYRQDPGQGLRLIYYSQIVNDFQKGDIAEGYSVSREKKESFPLTVTSAQKNPTAFYLCASSMQGLNEKLFFGSGTQLSVL.

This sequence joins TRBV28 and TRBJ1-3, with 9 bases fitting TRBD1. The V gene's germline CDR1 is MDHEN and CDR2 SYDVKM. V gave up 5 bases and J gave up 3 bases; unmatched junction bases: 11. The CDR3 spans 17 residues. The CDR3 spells CASSPLPGTGSGNTIYF. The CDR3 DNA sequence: TGTGCCAGCAGTCCCCTCCCCGGGACAGGGAGTGGAAACACCATATATTTT.

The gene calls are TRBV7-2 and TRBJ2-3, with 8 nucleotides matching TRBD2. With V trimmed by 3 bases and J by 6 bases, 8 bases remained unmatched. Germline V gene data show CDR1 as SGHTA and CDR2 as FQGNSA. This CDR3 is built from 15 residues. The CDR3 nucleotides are TGTGCCAGCAGCTTCGGGGGGGCGAGAATGGATACGCAGTATTTT. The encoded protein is CASSFGGARMDTQYF. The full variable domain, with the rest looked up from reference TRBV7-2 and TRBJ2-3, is GAGVSQSPSNKVTEKGKDVELRCDPISGHTALYWYRQSLGQGLEFLIYFQGNSAPDKSGLPSDRFSAERTGGSVSTLTIQRTQQEDSAVYLCASSFGGARMDTQYFGPGTRLTVL.

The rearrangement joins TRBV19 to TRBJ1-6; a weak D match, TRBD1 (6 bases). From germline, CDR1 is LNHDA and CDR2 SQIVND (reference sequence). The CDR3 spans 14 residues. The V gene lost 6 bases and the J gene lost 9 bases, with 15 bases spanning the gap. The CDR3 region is CASSLQGRTSPLHF. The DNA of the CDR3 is TGTGCCAGTAGCCTCCAGGGGAGAACTTCACCCCTCCACTTT.

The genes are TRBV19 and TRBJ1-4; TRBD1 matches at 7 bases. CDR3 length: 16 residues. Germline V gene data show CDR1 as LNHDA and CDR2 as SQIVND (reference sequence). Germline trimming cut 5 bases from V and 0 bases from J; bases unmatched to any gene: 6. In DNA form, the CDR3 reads TGTGCCAGTAGTCCCCGGGACAGCGCAACTAATGAAAAACTGTTTTTT. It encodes CASSPRDSATNEKLFF.